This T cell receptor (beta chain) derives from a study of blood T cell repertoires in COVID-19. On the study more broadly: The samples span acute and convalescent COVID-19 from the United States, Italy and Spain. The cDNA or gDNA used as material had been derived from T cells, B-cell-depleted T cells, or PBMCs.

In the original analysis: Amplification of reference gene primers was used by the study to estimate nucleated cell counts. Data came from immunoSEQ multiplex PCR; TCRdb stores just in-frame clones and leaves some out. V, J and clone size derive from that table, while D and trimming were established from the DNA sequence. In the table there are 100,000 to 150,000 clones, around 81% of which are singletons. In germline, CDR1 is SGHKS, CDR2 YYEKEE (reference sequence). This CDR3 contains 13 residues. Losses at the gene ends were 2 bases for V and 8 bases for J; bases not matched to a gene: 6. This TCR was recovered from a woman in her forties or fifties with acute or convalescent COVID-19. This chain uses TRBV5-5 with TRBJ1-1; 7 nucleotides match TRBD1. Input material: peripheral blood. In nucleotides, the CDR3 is TGTGCCAGCAGCTTATCAGGGGGTAAGGAAGCTTTCTTT. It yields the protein CASSLSGGKEAFF.